The 32 T cell receptor beta chains given below trace back to one sample, sequenced in a study of identical twins' blood T cells. In TCRdb, the 5' RACE reads were re-called with MiXCR into one record per CDR3 protein. Among a few hundred thousand distinct CDR3 sequences listed, 28% were seen once. Sequenced: PBMCs. Every receptor here comes from a woman between 18 and 49 years old in good health.

This sequence joins TRBV19 and TRBJ1-2; tentative D call: TRBD1 (5 bases). V was cut by 5 bases and J by 5 bases, with 12 bases left in between. This CDR3 spans 13 amino acids. CDR1 LNHDA and CDR2 SQIVND come from the germline V gene (reference sequence). CDR3 in DNA: TGTGCCAGTAGTCTTCGACAGCCATATGGCTACACCTTC. Translating it yields CASSLRQPYGYTF.

The table lists this clonotype with a few counts. The J gene is TRBJ1-5, the V gene TRBV20-1, with a possible D match to TRBD1 (5 bases). In germline, CDR1 is DFQATT, CDR2 SNEGSKA (reference sequence). V gave up 2 bases and J gave up 4 bases, with 9 bases separating them. This CDR3 is 13 amino acids long. CDR3 region: CSARPPGNQPQHF. Written as DNA, the CDR3 is TGCAGTGCTAGACCTCCAGGGAATCAGCCCCAGCATTTT.

The table lists this clonotype with a few counts. This rearrangement joins TRBV5-1 to TRBJ1-1, with D possibly being TRBD1 (6 bases). CDR1 is SGHRS and CDR2 is YFSETQ in the germline V gene. This CDR3 region has 16 residues. Between the trimmed V and J ends, which lost 1 base and 0 bases, there was a span of 13 bases. CDR3 protein: CASSLLGGQVNTEAFF. Written as DNA, the CDR3 is TGCGCCAGCAGCTTGCTAGGGGGGCAGGTGAACACTGAAGCTTTCTTT.

The chain couples TRBV5-1 to TRBJ1-4, with D possibly matching TRBD1 (5 bases). Germline V gene data show CDR1 as SGHRS and CDR2 as YFSETQ. V shed 4 bases and J shed 4 bases, with 8 bases lying between them. This CDR3 spans 13 amino acids. CDR3 amino acids: CASSEGLNEKLFF. CDR3 sequence (DNA): TGCGCCAGCAGCGAGGGGCTTAATGAAAAACTGTTTTTT.

The rearrangement uses TRBV20-1 and TRBJ2-3; D gene ambiguous. The length of the CDR3 is 11 residues. Germline CDR1 and CDR2: DFQATT and SNEGSKA (reference sequence). The V end was cut by 7 bases, the J end by 2 bases, with 7 bases between. In DNA, the CDR3 is TGCAGTGTCCCTCCCACAGATACGCAGTATTTT. Encoded protein: CSVPPTDTQYF.

V and J are TRBV5-4 and TRBJ1-6; no clear D gene. The ends were cut back, 0 bases at V and 7 bases at J, with 8 bases in the middle. The CDR3 contains 14 residues. Per germline, CDR1 SGHNT and CDR2 YYREEE (reference sequence). The CDR3 spells CASSLVAENSPLHF. The CDR3 DNA reads TGTGCCAGCAGCTTGGTAGCAGAAAATTCACCCCTCCACTTT. Variable domain in full (rest from reference TRBV5-4 and TRBJ1-6): ETGVTQSPTHLIKTRGQQVTLRCSSQSGHNTVSWYQQALGQGPQFIFQYYREEENGRGNFPPRFSGLQFPNYSSELNVNALELDDSALYLCASSLVAENSPLHFGNGTRLTVT.

This clonotype was picked up a small number of times. The CDR3 loop reads CASSPRGRNNEQFF. For the CDR3, the DNA is TGTGCCAGCAGTCCCCGCGGCAGGAACAATGAGCAGTTCTTC. The gene calls are TRBV6-5 and TRBJ2-1; D not resolved. CDR1 and CDR2 (germline): MNHEY, SVGAGI. V lost 5 bases and J lost 5, with 13 bases in between. The CDR3 consists of 14 residues.

This clonotype has at least ten counts. The V call is TRBV21-1, the J call TRBJ2-3. TRBV21-1 is marked as a pseudogene. This CDR3 contains 11 residues. The CDR3 DNA follows: TGTGCCAGCAGTACCACAGATACGCAGTATTTT. This encodes CASSTTDTQYF.

This clonotype was seen only a few times. The genes are TRBV9 and TRBJ2-3; tentatively, D is TRBD2 (6 bases). V lost 3 bases and J lost 6, with 23 bases in between. Looked up from germline, CDR1 is SGDLS and CDR2 is YYNGEE. The CDR3 loop spans 17 amino acids. CDR3 in DNA: TGTGCCAGCAGCGGCGAAGACCGCGCGGGGATCCGCGATACGCAGTATTTT. Amino acids: CASSGEDRAGIRDTQYF.

Notes on this clonotype: No conserved phenylalanine or tryptophan is present at the end of the CDR3, so a read error is the likely explanation. Because the CDR3's place on the DNA is in doubt, the DNA is left out and the CDR3 is given as listed by TCRdb. The chain couples TRBV20-1 to TRBJ1-1; the table assigns TRBD1, which was not confirmed against the DNA. The CDR3 contains 12 residues when both ends are counted. Germline CDR1 is DFQATT and CDR2 is SNEGSKA (reference sequence). This CDR3 is CSARETGWGYLA.

About this clonotype itself: Likely a read error: the CDR3 ends without its conserved phenylalanine or tryptophan. The CDR3 bases are TGTGCCAGCAGTTTCGGAGGGCTTAATTCACCCCTCCACCTT. The encoded protein is CASSFGGLNSPLHL. V gene TRBV12-3 or TRBV12-4 combines with J gene TRBJ1-6; D gene uncertain. The CDR3 has 14 residues. V was pared by 3 bases and J by 6 bases, with 9 bases between.

V gene TRBV28 combines with J gene TRBJ1-5; 7 nucleotides line up with TRBD1. CDR1 is MDHEN, CDR2 SYDVKM, per germline. The CDR3 contains 14 residues. V shed 8 bases, J shed 6 bases, and the junction held 10 bases outside the gene matches. CDR3 bases: TGTGCCAGCCTGACAGGGTTTGGGATTCAGCCCCAGCATTTT. Protein product: CASLTGFGIQPQHF.

Regarding this clonotype: A much more abundant neighbour one base away suggests this may be a read error. The V gene is TRBV5-1, the J gene TRBJ1-1; D is possibly TRBD1 (5 bases). Trimming stripped 2 bases from V and 1 base from J, with 9 bases between. This CDR3 contains 14 residues. CDR1 SGHRS and CDR2 YFSETQ come from the germline V gene. This CDR3 is CASSLMGRNTEAFF. CDR3 in DNA: TGCGCCAGCAGCTTAATGGGGCGGAACACTGAAGCTTTCTTT.

Note on this clonotype: A read error may account for a junction end that differs from germline. V usage is TRBV7-9 and J usage is TRBJ1-1, with a weak D call TRBD1 (5 bases). The CDR3 has 13 residues. Germline-derived CDR1 and CDR2 are SEHNR and FQNEAQ (reference sequence). This CDR3 reads CARSLGAATEAFF. For the CDR3, the DNA is TGTGCCAGGAGCTTAGGGGCAGCCACTGAAGCTTTCTTT.

Concerning this clonotype: A much larger clonotype is one base distant, so this may be a read error. The V call is TRBV6-5, the J call TRBJ2-3; 9 positions agree with TRBD2. This CDR3 comprises 14 residues. In germline, CDR1 is MNHEY, CDR2 SVGAGI. CDR3 region: CTSRPSGNTDTQYF. The CDR3 DNA sequence: TGTACCAGCAGACCTAGCGGGAACACAGATACGCAGTATTTT.

The CDR3 here is CSARDGTGVGYTF. The CDR3 DNA is TGCAGTGCTAGAGACGGGACAGGGGTAGGCTACACCTTC. The genes are TRBV20-1 and TRBJ1-2; 10 positions match TRBD1. The germline CDR1 and CDR2 sequences are DFQATT and SNEGSKA (reference sequence). The CDR3 has 13 amino acids. V lost 0 bases to trimming and J lost 8 bases; unmatched junction nucleotides: 3.

This clonotype was recorded a few times. V usage is TRBV7-9 and J usage is TRBJ1-2; D uncertain. The germline CDR1 and CDR2 sequences are SEHNR and FQNEAQ (reference sequence). Trimming took off 2 bases at V and 4 bases at J, with 11 bases between the two ends. The CDR3 contains 14 residues. CDR3 coding DNA: TGTGCCAGCAGCTTATCGGTGGGAACCTATGGCTACACCTTC. Amino acid sequence: CASSLSVGTYGYTF.

This clonotype was seen repeatedly, ten times or more. This chain connects TRBV19 to TRBJ1-2; the D is unclear. Germline loops: CDR1 LNHDA, CDR2 SQIVND (reference sequence). V lost 5 bases to trimming and J lost 2 bases, with 15 bases between them. This CDR3 region has 15 residues. CDR3 bases: TGTGCCAGTAGTTCGGGGAGGGTTTACAACTATGGCTACACCTTC. Protein sequence: CASSSGRVYNYGYTF. The full variable domain, with the rest looked up from reference TRBV19 and TRBJ1-2, is DGGITQSPKYLFRKEGQNVTLSCEQNLNHDAMYWYRQDPGQGLRLIYYSQIVNDFQKGDIAEGYSVSREKKESFPLTVTSAQKNPTAFYLCASSSGRVYNYGYTFGSGTRLTVV.

For this clonotype: One base away lies a much larger clone, so this may be a sequencing read error. The chain has TRBV2 and TRBJ1-1; a weak D match, TRBD1 (5 bases). CDR1 SNHLY and CDR2 FYNNEI come from the germline V gene. The CDR3 consists of 13 residues. CDR3 loop: CASRRQSNAEAFF. DNA of the CDR3: TGTGCCAGCAGGAGACAGTCGAACGCTGAAGCTTTCTTT.

As regards this clonotype: Just one base apart from a much larger clone, this may be a read error. The chain couples TRBV29-1 to TRBJ1-1; D unclear. This CDR3 has 10 amino acids. The germline V gene encodes CDR1 SQVTM and CDR2 ANQGSEA. The CDR3 coding sequence is TGCAGCGGACTGAACACTGAATCTTTCTTT. Translation gives CSGLNTESFF.

This clonotype was counted a few times. This CDR3 is CASRSNRASEAFF. The CDR3 DNA sequence: TGTGCCAGCAGAAGTAACAGGGCCTCGGAAGCTTTCTTT. The chain employs TRBV6-2 or TRBV6-3 and TRBJ1-1; D possibly corresponds to TRBD1 (6 bases). V was clipped by 6 bases and J by 8 bases, with 16 bases between them. Germline V lookup: CDR1 MNHEY, CDR2 SVGEGT. The CDR3 sequence is 13 residues long.

The rearrangement uses TRBV30 and TRBJ1-5; 10 bases are a match to TRBD1. The germline CDR1 and CDR2 sequences are GTSNPN and SVGIG (reference sequence). This CDR3 spans 15 amino acids. Trimming cost V 2 bases and J 4 bases; bases outside gene matches: 5. CDR3 DNA: TGTGCCTGGAGTAACGACAGGGGGCTAAATCAGCCCCAGCATTTT. Protein sequence: CAWSNDRGLNQPQHF.

This clonotype came up a few times. The rearrangement uses TRBV20-1 and TRBJ1-4; D gene ambiguous. Trimming left V 0 bases short and J 5 bases short, with 10 bases between. CDR1 is DFQATT, CDR2 SNEGSKA, per germline (reference sequence). This CDR3 has 14 residues. The CDR3 sequence is CSAREAGRNEKLFF. The DNA for the CDR3 is TGCAGTGCTAGAGAAGCAGGCCGAAATGAAAAACTGTTTTTT.

In the case of this clonotype: Because the CDR3's place on the DNA is in doubt, the DNA is left out and the CDR3 is given as listed by TCRdb. This rearrangement joins TRBV29-1 to TRBJ1-2. The germline V gene has CDR1 SQVTM and CDR2 ANQGSEA. The CDR3 spans 10 residues, counting both ends. The CDR3 protein is CSGWSYGCTF.

This clonotype was counted a few times. V usage is TRBV4-3 and J usage is TRBJ2-2; 8 bases are shared with TRBD2. The germline V gene encodes CDR1 LGHNA and CDR2 YSLEER. The ends lost 4 bases at V and 6 bases at J; junction bases unmatched: 13. The length of the CDR3 is 17 residues. DNA for the CDR3: TGCGCCAGCAGCCCCGAGACCCTAGCGGGTGAACCCGGGGAGCTGTTTTTT. The encoded protein is CASSPETLAGEPGELFF.

This clonotype was detected a few times. J is TRBJ2-1 and V is TRBV7-9; 9 bases are shared with TRBD2. V gave up 1 base and J gave up 4 bases; unmatched junction bases: 5. Germline V lookup: CDR1 SEHNR, CDR2 FQNEAQ (reference sequence). The CDR3 totals 16 residues. The CDR3 loop reads CASSLEWLAGYNEQFF. The CDR3 DNA reads TGTGCCAGCAGCTTAGAATGGCTAGCGGGATACAATGAGCAGTTCTTC.

This clonotype was found a few times. The chain joins TRBV20-1 to TRBJ2-1; TRBD1 aligns across 8 bases. This CDR3 region has 13 residues. The V segment lost 1 base and the J segment 6 bases; nucleotides outside the gene matches: 2. In germline, CDR1 is DFQATT, CDR2 SNEGSKA (reference sequence). The CDR3 here is CSARVTGVNEQFF. The DNA for the CDR3 is TGCAGTGCTAGAGTGACAGGGGTCAATGAGCAGTTCTTC.

The rearrangement links TRBV6-5 to TRBJ1-2; possibly TRBD1 for D (5 bases). The CDR3 length is 15 residues. The germline V gene has CDR1 MNHEY and CDR2 SVGAGI. V lost 6 bases and J lost 4, with 18 bases in between. CDR3 sequence: CASSPTVVGVYGYTF. The CDR3, as DNA: TGTGCCAGCAGCCCTACGGTTGTGGGGGTCTATGGCTACACCTTC.

This chain connects TRBV7-9 to TRBJ2-3; 10 nucleotides line up with TRBD2. CDR3 length: 15 residues. The germline V gene encodes CDR1 SEHNR and CDR2 FQNEAQ (reference sequence). Trimming removed 4 bases from V and 5 bases from J; junction bases left unmatched: 6. This CDR3 is CASSSSGGAGDTQYF. In DNA, the CDR3 is TGTGCCAGCAGCTCGAGCGGGGGGGCCGGAGATACGCAGTATTTT.

This clonotype showed up just a few times. The rearrangement uses TRBV4-3 and TRBJ2-1, with TRBD2 matching over 9 bases. Germline-derived CDR1 and CDR2 are LGHNA and YSLEER. The CDR3 spans 15 residues. The junction had 4 bases not matched to a gene; V was cut back by 0 bases and J by 7 bases. CDR3 coding DNA: TGCGCCAGCAGCCAAGATCTCGCGGGAGGGAATGAGCAGTTCTTC. Its protein is CASSQDLAGGNEQFF.

This clonotype was detected only a few times. The chain couples TRBV3-1 to TRBJ2-5; tentative D call: TRBD2 (5 bases). This CDR3 region has 16 residues. CDR1 LGHDT and CDR2 YNNKEL come from the germline V gene (reference sequence). V lost 4 bases to trimming and J lost 5 bases, with 20 bases between them. The CDR3 sequence is CASSLRTGSTRETQYF. DNA for the CDR3: TGTGCCAGCAGCCTTCGCACGGGAAGTACCCGTGAGACCCAGTACTTC.

This clonotype was observed a handful of times. V usage is TRBV20-1 and J usage is TRBJ1-1, with D maybe TRBD1 (5 bases). V lost 4 bases, J lost 2 bases, and 14 bases lay in between. This CDR3 contains 14 residues. Germline V gene sequence: CDR1 DFQATT, CDR2 SNEGSKA (reference sequence). CDR3 in amino acids: CSATPGGGNTEAFF. The DNA of the CDR3 is TGCAGTGCTACCCCCGGGGGGGGAAACACTGAAGCTTTCTTT.